These T cell receptor beta chains were read from a single sample in a study of T cell changes during pregnancy in multiple sclerosis. Produced via immunoSEQ multiplex PCR; TCRdb's table is partial and in-frame only. The top ten clones hold more than 8.5% of a sample with under 55,000 clones, about 91% of them seen once. The sample in question was CD8+ T cells from peripheral blood mononuclear cells, obtained after pregnancy. The receptors were gathered from a female donor with multiple sclerosis, enrolled in a pregnancy study. Each CDR3 is given with its conserved first and last residue. A D gene is named only where the DNA matches it firmly. Not every row has a clone size; where given, it reads once, few, many or a size class.

d_call	j_call	v_call	cdr3_length	clone_size	cdr3_aa	cdr3_nt
.	TRBJ2-3	TRBV5-6	14	.	CASSSPDQGDTQYF	TGTGCCAGCAGCTCACCGGACCAGGGAGATACGCAGTATTTT
.	TRBJ2-1	TRBV19	21	once	CASSIAPTLLQSENPYNEQFF	TGTGCCAGTAGTATAGCCCCAACTCTCCTACAGTCGGAAAACCCCTACAATGAGCAGTTCTTC
TRBD1	TRBJ2-7	TRBV7-9	16	.	CASSLDPGQGVYEQYF	TGTGCCAGCAGCTTAGACCCTGGACAGGGAGTCTACGAGCAGTACTTC
.	TRBJ2-1	TRBV7-3	15	.	CASSSPSEGYNEQFF	TGTGCCAGCAGCTCCCCCAGCGAGGGCTACAATGAGCAGTTCTTC
.	TRBJ2-5	TRBV5-6	12	.	CASSQGRETQYF	TGTGCCAGCAGCCAGGGAAGAGAGACCCAGTACTTC
.	TRBJ2-7	TRBV2	13	once	CASSEAAIHEQYF	TGTGCCAGCAGTGAAGCGGCCATCCACGAGCAGTACTTC
.	TRBJ1-2	TRBV5-6	16	.	CASSLAYGELNYGYTF	TGTGCCAGCAGCTTGGCCTATGGGGAGCTTAACTATGGCTACACCTTC
TRBD1	TRBJ2-2	TRBV2	18	.	CASSEALDRAMDTGELFF	TGTGCCAGCAGTGAAGCTCTGGACAGGGCGATGGACACCGGGGAGCTGTTTTTT
.	TRBJ1-2	TRBV10-3	13	few	CAILRTDSMGYTF	TGTGCCATCCTACGGACAGACTCTATGGGCTACACCTTC
TRBD1	TRBJ1-1	TRBV7-6	15	.	CASSLEFAGGTEAFF	TGTGCCAGCAGCTTAGAATTCGCAGGGGGCACTGAAGCTTTCTTT
.	TRBJ1-5	TRBV5-5	14	once	CASIQGSGNQPQHF	TGTGCCAGCATCCAGGGGAGTGGCAATCAGCCCCAGCATTTT
.	TRBJ2-7	TRBV7-3	13	.	CASSLDSTYEQYF	TGTGCCAGCAGTTTGGATAGCACCTACGAGCAGTACTTC
TRBD2	TRBJ2-1	TRBV10-3	17	.	CAISESIAGGSYNEQFF	TGTGCCATCAGTGAGTCAATAGCGGGGGGTTCCTACAATGAGCAGTTCTTC
TRBD1	TRBJ2-3	TRBV2	15	.	CASSPGQGSTDTQYF	TGTGCCAGCAGCCCTGGACAGGGGAGCACAGATACGCAGTATTTT
.	TRBJ2-3	TRBV7-2	13	.	CASSPREKDTQYF	TGTGCCAGCAGCCCACGGGAGAAGGATACGCAGTATTTT
.	TRBJ2-2	TRBV6-5	15	.	CASSLENSNTGELFF	TGTGCCAGCAGTCTAGAGAATTCGAACACCGGGGAGCTGTTTTTT
.	TRBJ2-1	TRBV25-1	17	.	CASSEYFIFQGGNEQFF	TGTGCCAGCAGTGAATATTTCATTTTTCAGGGAGGCAATGAGCAGTTCTTC
.	TRBJ1-1	TRBV6-6	15	.	CASSRAGAGNTEAFF	TGTGCCAGCAGTCGAGCGGGGGCAGGGAACACTGAAGCTTTCTTT
.	TRBJ1-6	TRBV6-5	16	once	CASSLTQEHYNSPLHF	TGTGCCAGCAGTTTAACACAGGAGCACTATAATTCACCCCTCCACTTT
TRBD1	TRBJ1-6	TRBV9	15	.	CASSTDRGLISPLHF	TGTGCCAGCAGCACCGACAGGGGGCTTATTTCACCCCTCCACTTT
.	TRBJ1-1	TRBV27	13	.	CASSFSADVEAFF	TGTGCCAGCAGCTTTAGCGCTGACGTTGAAGCTTTCTTT
.	TRBJ1-1	TRBV11-1	15	.	CASSYPEGLNTEAFF	TGTGCCAGCAGCTACCCTGAGGGCTTGAACACTGAAGCTTTCTTT
TRBD1	TRBJ2-7	TRBV5-1	13	.	CASSWTGGGEQYF	TGCGCCAGCAGCTGGACAGGGGGCGGCGAGCAGTACTTC
TRBD1	TRBJ1-4	TRBV5-1	16	.	CASSYSLGQGYEKLFF	TGCGCCAGCAGCTATTCCCTGGGACAGGGGTATGAAAAACTGTTTTTT
.	TRBJ1-1	TRBV7-6	13	.	CASSLGTGTEAFF	TGTGCCAGCAGCTTAGGTACGGGAACTGAAGCTTTCTTT
TRBD1	TRBJ1-1	TRBV5-1	14	.	CASSLGQGRTEAFF	TGCGCCAGCAGCTTGGGACAGGGGAGAACTGAAGCTTTCTTT
TRBD1	TRBJ2-4	TRBV23-1	13	.	CARDRAAKNIQYF	TGCGCCAGGGACAGGGCCGCCAAAAACATTCAGTACTTC
.	TRBJ2-5	TRBV19	15	.	CASSIDTGIEETQYF	TGTGCCAGTAGTATAGATACAGGGATAGAAGAGACCCAGTACTTC
TRBD1	TRBJ1-1	TRBV5-1	17	.	CASSLRTGREGIVGAFF	TGCGCCAGCAGCTTGCGGACAGGGAGGGAGGGCATCGTTGGAGCTTTCTTT
.	TRBJ1-5	TRBV18	15	.	CASSPGSPINQPQHF	TGTGCCAGCTCACCAGGGAGTCCGATCAATCAGCCCCAGCATTTT
.	TRBJ2-5	TRBV9	13	.	CASIGGWQETQYF	TGTGCCAGCATCGGCGGATGGCAAGAGACCCAGTACTTC
.	TRBJ2-5	TRBV5-1	16	.	CASSPHPEGRGETQYF	TGCGCCAGCAGCCCGCACCCGGAGGGCCGGGGAGAGACCCAGTACTTC
.	TRBJ1-1	TRBV6-1	17	.	CASSDDRGSGVNTEAFF	TGTGCCAGCAGTGATGATCGGGGGTCCGGAGTGAACACTGAAGCTTTCTTT
TRBD1	TRBJ2-5	TRBV2	14	.	CASSWTGKEETQYF	TGTGCCAGCAGTTGGACAGGGAAAGAGGAGACCCAGTACTTC
.	TRBJ1-1	TRBV5-4	13	once	CASSTGMNTEAFF	TGTGCCAGCAGCACAGGGATGAACACTGAAGCTTTCTTT
TRBD2	TRBJ2-7	TRBV4-1	16	.	CASSQDLSGGAGEQYF	TGCGCCAGCAGCCAAGATCTTAGCGGGGGGGCCGGCGAGCAGTACTTC
.	TRBJ2-7	TRBV4-1	14	.	CASSPERTAYEQYF	TGCGCCAGCAGCCCTGAGCGGACAGCTTACGAGCAGTACTTC
.	TRBJ2-3	TRBV21-1	14	.	CASRDRGWGDTQYF	TGTGCCAGCAGGGACAGGGGTTGGGGGGATACGCAGTATTTT
TRBD2	TRBJ2-7	TRBV5-1	13	.	CASASGGAREQYF	TGCGCCAGCGCAAGCGGGGGGGCACGGGAGCAGTACTTC
TRBD2	TRBJ2-3	TRBV6-4	15	few	CASSDTSGGADTQYF	TGTGCCAGCAGTGACACTAGCGGGGGGGCAGATACGCAGTATTTT
.	TRBJ1-5	TRBV2	15	.	CASSEPDGGRQPQHF	TGTGCCAGCAGTGAACCAGACGGGGGGAGGCAGCCCCAGCATTTT
.	TRBJ2-1	TRBV6-6	12	once	CASEALYNEQFF	TGTGCCAGCGAGGCGCTCTACAATGAGCAGTTCTTC
.	TRBJ1-1	TRBV5-1	13	few	CASSWAGDTEAFF	TGCGCCAGCAGCTGGGCGGGAGACACTGAAGCTTTCTTT
TRBD1	TRBJ2-2	TRBV7-9	17	few	CASSMGTGDLWTGELFF	TGTGCCAGCAGCATGGGGACAGGGGACCTTTGGACCGGGGAGCTGTTTTTT
.	TRBJ1-6	TRBV2	14	.	CASRDGGLSSPLHF	TGTGCCAGCAGGGACGGGGGGTTGAGTTCACCCCTCCACTTT
TRBD1	TRBJ1-2	TRBV5-1	15	.	CASSLDLDRVYGYTF	TGCGCCAGCAGCTTGGATCTGGACAGGGTCTATGGCTACACCTTC
TRBD2	TRBJ2-7	TRBV6-1	16	.	CASSEGTSGDSYEQYF	TGTGCCAGCAGTGAAGGAACTAGCGGAGACTCCTACGAGCAGTACTTC
TRBD2	TRBJ2-5	TRBV9	16	.	CASSVGGGGATETQYF	TGTGCCAGCAGCGTAGGAGGCGGGGGGGCCACAGAGACCCAGTACTTC
.	TRBJ2-1	TRBV15	19	.	CATSTTDSVRTRTYNEQFF	TGTGCCACCAGCACAACGGACAGCGTCAGGACCAGGACATACAATGAGCAGTTCTTC
.	TRBJ2-3	TRBV14	15	.	CASSQGTSGTDTQYF	TGTGCCAGCAGCCAAGGGACCTCGGGGACAGATACGCAGTATTTT
TRBD1	TRBJ2-4	TRBV15	15	.	CATSSERQGSYIQYF	TGTGCCACCAGCAGTGAGAGACAGGGGTCGTACATTCAGTACTTC
TRBD1	TRBJ1-1	TRBV5-8	15	.	CASSWGDRPNTEAFF	TGTGCCAGCAGCTGGGGGGACAGACCGAACACTGAAGCTTTCTTT
.	TRBJ1-1	TRBV5-8	14	.	CASSLNREGGKAFF	TGTGCCAGCAGCTTAAATCGGGAGGGTGGAAAAGCTTTCTTT
.	TRBJ2-7	TRBV2	14	.	CASSEAVGTYEQYF	TGTGCCAGCAGTGAGGCGGTCGGAACCTACGAGCAGTACTTC